This T cell receptor beta chain was sequenced during a study of blood T cells in healthy people across ages. Germline CDR1 reads MGHDK; CDR2 reads SYGVNS. CDR3 size: 16 residues. After removal of 4 bases from V and 3 bases from J, the junction contained 5 bases not matched to a gene. With respect to this clonotype: A much larger clone is a single base away; this may be a read error.

The second PCR ran about 6 to 12 cycles with a sample-barcoded 5' primer and J-beta primers. TCRdb re-derived calls from the 5' RACE reads in MiXCR, one entry per CDR3 protein. The sample gives 730,000 or so distinct CDR3 sequences, 40% to 45% of which show up once; 25% to 35% is in the top ten. The chain recombines TRBV25-1 with TRBJ2-3; 12 bases fit TRBD2. Sequencing input: blood. The receptor was isolated from a man older than 75 in good health. This CDR3 is CASSATSGSRTDTQYF. The CDR3 DNA follows: TGTGCCAGCAGTGCGACTAGCGGGAGTCGAACAGATACGCAGTATTTT.